This TCR beta chain was obtained from a study of Ad26.COV2.S vaccination and SARS-CoV-2 variants. Overall study results and limits: Participants in the vaccine arm had higher spike-specific TCR breadth; placebo recipients had lower.

This CDR3 has 16 residues. Germline V gives CDR1 SGHRS, CDR2 YFSETQ. The ends were cut back, 5 bases at V and 0 bases at J, with 16 bases in the middle. In regard to this clone: Its antigen remains unknown.

Sample treatment: roughly 20 received Ad26.COV2.S at low or high dose, single or two shots; about five received placebo; per-sample allocation not given. It was on day 63 after the first vaccine or placebo injection that samples were taken. Profiled with immunoSEQ multiplex PCR; TCRdb holds only in-frame clones, not every one. The data show roughly 380,000 clones, roughly 90% seen once. The chain joins TRBV5-1 to TRBJ2-3; D unresolved. This clonotype was obtained from a person between 18 and 65 years old who received the Ad26.COV2.S COVID-19 vaccine or a placebo. Material: peripheral blood, obtained in a trial of Ad26.COV2.S vaccine versus placebo. CDR3 residues: CASRLDAGISTDTQYF. The DNA for the CDR3 is TGCGCCAGCAGGCTTGACGCCGGTATAAGCACAGATACGCAGTATTTT.